This TCR beta chain was found in a study of a mutant IDH1 vaccine in newly diagnosed glioma. Clones were sequenced by immunoSEQ multiplex PCR, and TCRdb holds only the in-frame ones, with some missing. The profile shows 50,000 to 60,000 clones, roughly 73% of them singletons. To note about this clone: Its antigen remains unknown.

Time point: week 5, during vaccination. Doses comprised 300 ug of mutant IDH1 20-mer peptide each, plus topical imiquimod. The germline V and J ends were trimmed by 5 bases and 2 bases, with 15 bases remaining between them. The CDR3 contains 15 residues. The germline CDR1 and CDR2 sequences are LNHDA and SQIVND (reference sequence). Source: PBMCs, taken from a glioma patient whose treatment included an IDH1 peptide vaccine. The TCR comes from a man aged 50 to 60 with glioma. The genes are TRBV19 and TRBJ1-2, with D perhaps TRBD1 (6 bases). CDR3 bases: TGTGCCAGTAGTGTTTCAGGGGAGGTGAACTATGGCTACACCTTC. Translation gives CASSVSGEVNYGYTF.